These 4 T cell receptor beta chains were sequenced from one sample in a study of T-cell memory formation after mild COVID-19. TCRdb used MiXCR to reprocess the 5' RACE reads, holding one entry per CDR3 protein. Among a few hundred thousand distinct CDR3 sequences listed, about 27% were seen once. The material sequenced was PBMCs or a T cell subset sorted from them (not recorded which). Receptors originate from an adult woman who had mild COVID-19 (a few samples of this study predate the infection). Cell type and time point are not known.

This clonotype was seen a few times. The chain has TRBV29-1 and TRBJ2-1; the D is unclear. Germline CDR1 and CDR2: SQVTM and ANQGSEA. V lost 6 bases to trimming and J lost 6 bases, with 12 bases between them. The CDR3 length is 12 residues. The DNA of the CDR3 is TGCAGCGTCTCGGACGCGCCCAATGAGCAGTTCTTC. Translated, it gives CSVSDAPNEQFF.

This clonotype was counted only a few times. The CDR3, as DNA: TGCGCCAGCAGCCCGACGCACACCTACGAGCAGTACTTC. This encodes CASSPTHTYEQYF. V usage is TRBV4-1 and J usage is TRBJ2-7; D unclear. The ends were cut back, 4 bases at V and 2 bases at J, with 9 bases in the middle. In germline, CDR1 is MGHRA, CDR2 YSYEKL. This CDR3 is 13 amino acids long.

The chain joins TRBV19 to TRBJ1-6, with TRBD1 matching 9 bases. This CDR3 spans 14 amino acids. From germline, CDR1 is LNHDA and CDR2 SQIVND (reference sequence). The V segment lost 7 bases and the J segment 7 bases; nucleotides outside the gene matches: 5. The CDR3: CASTGDRENSPLHF. CDR3 DNA: TGTGCCAGTACCGGGGACAGGGAAAATTCACCCCTCCACTTT.

This sequence joins TRBV24-1 and TRBJ1-5; D is unresolved. Between the trimmed V and J ends, which lost 3 bases and 6 bases, there was a span of 11 bases. This CDR3 has 14 residues. Germline values: CDR1 KGHDR, CDR2 SFDVKD. CDR3 loop: CATSDPLAGQPQHF. CDR3 nucleotides: TGTGCCACCAGTGATCCCCTCGCGGGTCAGCCCCAGCATTTT.